The entry below describes one T cell receptor beta chain. Its specificity is unknown. This record belongs to a study of cytomegalovirus exposure and HLA in healthy donors. About the research overall: HLA-typed donors were the source of roughly 85 million unique TCRs held in an early data release. Study-wide results and caveats: Common viral pathogens (according to a later analysis) appeared linked to several of the most significant clusters. Trimming of TCR beta V- and J-genes showed a link, identified in a later analysis, to a missense DCLRE1C variant.

Primers included in the PCR were 60 Vbeta and 13 Jbeta primers. Assay used: immunoSEQ multiplex PCR; TCRdb lists only in-frame clones, some missing. The sample has more than 100,000 clones. This CDR3 is built from 15 residues. Germline V gene lookup returns CDR1 SGHTA and CDR2 FQGTGA. Trimming at V came to 4 bases and at J to 7 bases, leaving 8 bases not matched to a gene. The clonotype comes from a woman between 40 and 50 years old in good health and CMV-seronegative. Sequencing was performed on PBMCs. V usage is TRBV7-3 and J usage is TRBJ2-2, with TRBD2 identical over 8 bases. CDR3 bases: TGTGCCAGCAGCTCGTCTCGGGGGGGCCACGGGGAGCTGTTTTTT. It translates to CASSSSRGGHGELFF.